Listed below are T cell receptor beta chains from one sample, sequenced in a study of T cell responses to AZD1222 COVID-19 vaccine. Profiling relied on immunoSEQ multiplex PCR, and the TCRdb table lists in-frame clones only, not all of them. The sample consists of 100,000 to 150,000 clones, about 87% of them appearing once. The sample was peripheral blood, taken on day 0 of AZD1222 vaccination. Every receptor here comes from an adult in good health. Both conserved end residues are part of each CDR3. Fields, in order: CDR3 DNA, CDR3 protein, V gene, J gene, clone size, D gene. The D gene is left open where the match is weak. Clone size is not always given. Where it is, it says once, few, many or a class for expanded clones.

TGTGCCTGCGAATCGTCTAGCACAGATACGCAGTATTTT	CACESSSTDTQYF	TRBV28	TRBJ2-3	NA	NA
TGTGCCAGCAGCTTCAAATCGGGGGAACAGGGCTACGAGCAGTACTTC	CASSFKSGEQGYEQYF	TRBV5-5	TRBJ2-7	NA	NA
TGCGCCAGCAGCGAAGGGGTGGGTAACACTGAAGCTTTCTTT	CASSEGVGNTEAFF	TRBV5-1	TRBJ1-1	NA	NA
TGTGCCAGCAGCGACAGGTTCTCTGGGGCCAACGTCCTGACTTTC	CASSDRFSGANVLTF	TRBV9	TRBJ2-6	NA	NA
TGTGCCAGCAGTTTAGGGTACTTAGTGCAGCATTTT	CASSLGYLVQHF	TRBV28	TRBJ1-5	NA	NA
TGTGCCAGCAGCTCCCAAGGGGAAGGATACATTCAGTACTTC	CASSSQGEGYIQYF	TRBV7-2	TRBJ2-4	NA	NA
TGTGCCAGCAGGAATGCCGTTATCAACAATGAGCAGTTCTTC	CASRNAVINNEQFF	TRBV25-1	TRBJ2-1	NA	NA
TGTGCCAGCTCACCACCGGGCCGCAATGAGCAGTTCTTC	CASSPPGRNEQFF	TRBV18	TRBJ2-1	NA	NA
TGTGCCAGCAGCTTATCTACGAACACCGGGGAGCTGTTTTTT	CASSLSTNTGELFF	TRBV7-2	TRBJ2-2	NA	NA
TGTGCCAGCAGTCCCTCGTACTCTGGAAACACCATATATTTT	CASSPSYSGNTIYF	TRBV6-5	TRBJ1-3	few	NA
TGTGCCAGCAGCGTAGGCAGGGACTACGAGCAGTACTTC	CASSVGRDYEQYF	TRBV9	TRBJ2-7	once	NA
TGTGCCAGCAGTGAAGCGGGGGCGGGTAAACTGTTTTTT	CASSEAGAGKLFF	TRBV2	TRBJ1-4	NA	NA
TGTGCCAGCAGCCAAGATGCGTGGGCAGGCTCTAACTATGGCTACACCTTC	CASSQDAWAGSNYGYTF	TRBV4-2	TRBJ1-2	NA	NA
TGTGCCAGCAGCCAAGGTTCCGTTAACTATGGCTACACCTTC	CASSQGSVNYGYTF	TRBV3-1/TRBV3-2	TRBJ1-2	NA	NA
TGTGCCAGCAGCTTAGCTGGGGCTCCGGGCTACACCTTC	CASSLAGAPGYTF	TRBV7-2	TRBJ1-2	NA	NA
TGTGCCTGGAGCCCCCGGGGCCCACCTCAAGAGACCCAGTACTTC	CAWSPRGPPQETQYF	TRBV30	TRBJ2-5	NA	NA
TGCGCCAGCAGCTTGGGAGACGATTACGAGCAGTACTTC	CASSLGDDYEQYF	TRBV5-1	TRBJ2-7	NA	NA
TGCAGCGTTGTGGTCGGGACAGGGGGCTATGGCAATCAGCCCCAGCATTTT	CSVVVGTGGYGNQPQHF	TRBV29-1	TRBJ1-5	NA	TRBD1
TGTGCCAGTAGACCTGACAGACATTATAGCAATCAGCCCCAGCATTTT	CASRPDRHYSNQPQHF	TRBV19	TRBJ1-5	NA	NA
TGTGCCAGCAGCTTCTGGTTCGCCTTCTATGGCTACACCTTC	CASSFWFAFYGYTF	TRBV5-6	TRBJ1-2	NA	NA
TGTGCCAGCAGCTTTCTTTTCCGGGACGGCAAGTTCTTC	CASSFLFRDGKFF	TRBV11-2	TRBJ2-1	NA	NA
TGTGCCAGCAGCCGACGGACAGGGGGCCGGAACACTGAAGCTTTCTTT	CASSRRTGGRNTEAFF	TRBV11-3	TRBJ1-1	NA	TRBD1